The clone carrying this TCR beta chain was detected ten times or more. Its antigen is not identified. These data belong to a study of response to subunit inactivated influenza vaccine. Whole-study results and caveats: The study's authors posited that every seasonal influenza vaccination enlists few new T cells.

Via MiXCR, TCRdb re-called the RT-PCR reads, giving one row per CDR3 protein. The sample includes roughly 520,000 distinct CDR3 sequences, about 25% seen only once; the top ten take approximately 1.9%. The CDR3 loop spans 15 amino acids. The J segment lost 4 bases and the V segment lost 3 bases, leaving 6 bases of the junction unmatched. Germline lookup yields CDR1 SGHRS and CDR2 YFSETQ. The origin of this receptor is a man between 50 and 59 years old who received an inactivated influenza vaccine. Here the sequenced sample was CD4+ T cells sorted from PBMCs, taken 4 to 6 days after vaccination. The rearrangement links TRBV5-1 to TRBJ2-1; TRBD2 agrees at 8 bases. The CDR3 loop is CASSSGLGSYNEQFF. The CDR3 region has the DNA TGCGCCAGCAGCTCGGGACTAGGTTCGTACAATGAGCAGTTCTTC.